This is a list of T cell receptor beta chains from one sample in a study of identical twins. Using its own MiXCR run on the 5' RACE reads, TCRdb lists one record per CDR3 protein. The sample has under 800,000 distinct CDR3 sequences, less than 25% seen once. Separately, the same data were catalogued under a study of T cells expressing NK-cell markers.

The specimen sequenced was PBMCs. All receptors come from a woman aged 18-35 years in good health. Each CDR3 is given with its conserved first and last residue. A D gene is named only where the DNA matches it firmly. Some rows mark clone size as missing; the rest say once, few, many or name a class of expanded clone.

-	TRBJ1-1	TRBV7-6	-	TGTGCCAGCAGCCCGGGGGGGTTAGGCACTGAAGCTTTCTTT	CASSPGGLGTEAFF
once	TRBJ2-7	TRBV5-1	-	TGCGCCAGCAGTCCGGGGTGGGGGAGCTCCTACGAGCAGTACTTC	CASSPGWGSSYEQYF
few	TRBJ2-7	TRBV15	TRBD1	TGTGCCACCGGACAGGGGTTTGACTACGAGCAGTACTTC	CATGQGFDYEQYF
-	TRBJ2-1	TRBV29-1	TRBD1	TGCAGCGTTGAAGATTTGCAGGGGGCCTACAATGAGCAGTTCTTC	CSVEDLQGAYNEQFF
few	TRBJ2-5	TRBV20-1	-	TGCAGTGCCCTACAGGGCTGGGGAGAGACCCAGTACTTC	CSALQGWGETQYF
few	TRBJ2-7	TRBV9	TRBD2	TGTGCCAGCAGCGTAGCATTAGCGGGGACCGAGCAGTACTTC	CASSVALAGTEQYF
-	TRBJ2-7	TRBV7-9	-	TGTGCCAGCAGCTTAGGAGTGAGGGAGGTTGAGCAGTACTTC	CASSLGVREVEQYF
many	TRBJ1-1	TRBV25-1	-	TGTGCCAGCAGTGAAGCGCGGGGTTTATCCCAAACTGAAGCTTTCTTT	CASSEARGLSQTEAFF
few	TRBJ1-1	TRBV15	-	TGTGCCACCAGCATGGGTCGGGGGACTGAAGCTTTCTTT	CATSMGRGTEAFF
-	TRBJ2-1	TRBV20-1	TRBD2	TGCAGTGCTAGAGCTAGCGGAACCTTGGGTGAGCAGTTCTTC	CSARASGTLGEQFF
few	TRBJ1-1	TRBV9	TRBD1	TGTGCCAGCAGCGGGACAGGGGAGGCTGAAGCTTTCTTT	CASSGTGEAEAFF
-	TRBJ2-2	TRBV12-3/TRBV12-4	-	TGTGCCAGCAGCCGTACTAGTTCCGGGGAGCTGTTTTTT	CASSRTSSGELFF
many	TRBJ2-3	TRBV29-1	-	TGCAGCGTTGCCGGGCTAGCGACAGATACGCAGTATTTT	CSVAGLATDTQYF
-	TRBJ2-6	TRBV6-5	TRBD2	TGTGCCAGCAGTTACTCGGCTAGCGGGGGCTCTGGGGCCAACGTCCTGACTTTC	CASSYSASGGSGANVLTF
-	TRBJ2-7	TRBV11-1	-	TGTGCCAGCAGCTCGGGTTCCCAGGGGGAGCAGTACTTC	CASSSGSQGEQYF
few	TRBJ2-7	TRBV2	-	TGTGCCAGCATCGGGGGGCGGCTGGGGGAGCAGTACTTC	CASIGGRLGEQYF
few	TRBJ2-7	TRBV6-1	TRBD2	TGTGCCAGCAGAGGACTAGTGAAGGGCGAGCAGTACTTC	CASRGLVKGEQYF
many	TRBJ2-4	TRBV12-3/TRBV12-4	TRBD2	TGTGCCAGCAGTTTAGGGATTTCTAGCGGCAAGAGCTCCTTAGCCAAAAACATTCAGTACTTC	CASSLGISSGKSSLAKNIQYF
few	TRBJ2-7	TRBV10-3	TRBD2	TGTGCCATCAGCCAACCTTTAGCGGGACCGGGCTACGAGCAGTACTTC	CAISQPLAGPGYEQYF
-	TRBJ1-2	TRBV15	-	TGTGCCACCAGCTCGGGGGACTATGGCTACACCTTC	CATSSGDYGYTF
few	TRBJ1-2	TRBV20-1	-	TGCAGTGCTAGAGTTCCCAGCCTTCACGGGGGCTACACCTTC	CSARVPSLHGGYTF
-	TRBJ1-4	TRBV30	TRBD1	TGTGCCTGCCAGGGGGCGGTTAATGAAAAACTGTTTTTT	CACQGAVNEKLFF
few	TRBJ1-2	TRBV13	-	TGTGCCAGCAGCTTCCCCTCGGACGGCCCTAGTCACACCTTC	CASSFPSDGPSHTF
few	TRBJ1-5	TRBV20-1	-	TGCAGTGCTAGTCGGCCCCCCCAGCATTTT	CSASRPPQHF
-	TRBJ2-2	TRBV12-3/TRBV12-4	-	TGTGCCAGCAAGAACCGGGACTTCAACACCGGGGAGCTGTTTTTT	CASKNRDFNTGELFF
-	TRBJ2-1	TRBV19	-	TGTGCCAGTAGTATAGTCGGTTCCTACAATGAGCAGTTCTTC	CASSIVGSYNEQFF
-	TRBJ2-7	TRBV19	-	TGTGCCAGTAGCGGGAGTAGCGGTTACGAGCAGTACTTC	CASSGSSGYEQYF
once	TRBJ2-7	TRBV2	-	TGTGCCAGCACTAGAGGGTCCTACGGATCCCACGAGCAGTACTTC	CASTRGSYGSHEQYF
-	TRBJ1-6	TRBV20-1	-	TGCAGTGCTCCCGAGGCCACAAATTCACCCCTCCACTTT	CSAPEATNSPLHF
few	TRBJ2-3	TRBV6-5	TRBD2	TGTGCCAGCAGTTACTCGTCCGCGGGAGGGACGAATACGCAGTATTTT	CASSYSSAGGTNTQYF
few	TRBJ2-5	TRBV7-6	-	TGTGCCAGCAGCCAGGGGAAAGAGACCCAGTACTTC	CASSQGKETQYF
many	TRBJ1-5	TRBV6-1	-	TGTGCCAGCAGTGAGGACCAGACAGGTGCCCAGCATTTT	CASSEDQTGAQHF
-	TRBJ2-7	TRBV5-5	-	TGTGCCAGCAGCTCTGCTTCGAAGCAGTACTTC	CASSSASKQYF
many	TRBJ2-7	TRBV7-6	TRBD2	TGTGCCAGCAGCCAGACTAGCGGGAGGCGTGAGCAGTACTTC	CASSQTSGRREQYF
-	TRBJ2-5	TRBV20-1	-	TGCAGTGCTGACGGGGGGCGGGAGACCAAAGAGACCCAGTACTTC	CSADGGRETKETQYF
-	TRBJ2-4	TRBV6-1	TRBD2	TGTGCCAGCTGTAGCGGGAATAAAAACATTCAGTACTTC	CASCSGNKNIQYF
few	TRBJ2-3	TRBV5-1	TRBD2	TGCGCCAGCAGCTTGGGCGGACTAGCGGGAGCTGTGACAGATACGCAGTATTTT	CASSLGGLAGAVTDTQYF
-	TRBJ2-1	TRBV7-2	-	TGTGCCAGCAGCATCAGGAGCTTGACCTACAATGAGCAGTTCTTC	CASSIRSLTYNEQFF
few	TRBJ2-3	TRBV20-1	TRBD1	TGCAGTGCTGGACAGGGGGCAAAAGATACGCAGTATTTT	CSAGQGAKDTQYF
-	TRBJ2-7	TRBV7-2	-	TGTGCCAGCAGCCGACAGAGTGGTCTGCAGTACTTC	CASSRQSGLQYF
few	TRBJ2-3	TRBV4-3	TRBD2	TGCGCCAGCAGCCAAGATGGACTAGCGGGAGGGCCAGGAGATACGCAGTATTTT	CASSQDGLAGGPGDTQYF
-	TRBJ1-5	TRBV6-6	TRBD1	TGTGCCAGCAGTGGGGACAGGGCAACACCCCAGCATTTT	CASSGDRATPQHF
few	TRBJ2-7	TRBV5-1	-	TGCGCCAGCAGCTTACAGGGAAAGGAGCAGTACTTC	CASSLQGKEQYF
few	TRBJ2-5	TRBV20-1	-	TGCAGTGCTAGAGATACGGCTAGTCATATAGAGACCCAGTACTTC	CSARDTASHIETQYF
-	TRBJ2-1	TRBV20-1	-	TGCAGTGCTAGAGATCTGGGGGGCTCCTACAATGAGCAGTTCTTC	CSARDLGGSYNEQFF
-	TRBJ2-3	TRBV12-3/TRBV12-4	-	TGTGCCAGCAGTCCCTGGGTCTTAGATACGCAGTATTTT	CASSPWVLDTQYF
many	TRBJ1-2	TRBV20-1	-	TGCAGTGCTAGTCTCGGCCCGACCTTC	CSASLGPTF